There are a few counts of the clone carrying this TCR beta chain. J lost 2 bases, V lost 7 bases, and 3 bases had no gene match. CDR3 size: 13 residues. Germline V gene lookup returns CDR1 MDHEN and CDR2 SYDVKM. The data were taken from a study of blood T cells in healthy people across ages. A second PCR, run for roughly 7 to 11 cycles, used a sample-barcoded 5' primer plus a J-beta primer mix. TCRdb itself ran the 5' RACE reads through MiXCR, one entry per CDR3 protein. The sample includes over 1.5 million distinct CDR3 sequences, less than 50% of them seen just once. This clonotype was sampled from a woman in her thirties or forties in good health. The chain couples TRBV28 to TRBJ2-3; 7 bases agree with TRBD1. The source material was blood. CDR3 sequence: CASMDRNTDTQYF. The CDR3 DNA reads TGTGCCAGCATGGACAGGAACACAGATACGCAGTATTTT.